These 26 T cell receptor beta chains share one sample of origin, sequenced in a study of radiotherapy plus CTLA-4 blockade in lung cancer. Generated by immunoSEQ multiplex PCR, the TCRdb table keeps only in-frame clones and is missing some. The table lists about 70,000 clones, 70% to 80% of them singletons. The sequences come from peripheral blood, collected from a patient treated with radiotherapy plus ipilimumab. Receptor source: a human donor with non-small cell lung cancer whose response to radiotherapy plus ipilimumab could not be evaluated. Some clones in this sample may be carry-over from other donors' samples.

J is TRBJ1-2 and V is TRBV6-5; TRBD1 is a possible D gene (5 bases). Deletions cut 6 bases from V and 7 bases from J, with 15 bases between. Germline CDR1 and CDR2: MNHEY and SVGAGI. CDR3 length equals 13 residues. The CDR3 loop reads CASSRPAGVGYTF. In DNA form, the CDR3 reads TGTGCCAGCAGCCGCCCTGCGGGGGTTGGCTACACCTTC.

J is TRBJ1-4 and V is TRBV15, with D perhaps matching TRBD1 (5 bases). This CDR3 has 14 residues. Germline CDR1 is LNHNV and CDR2 is YYDKDF (reference sequence). Between the trimmed V and J ends, which lost 1 base and 8 bases, there was a span of 11 bases. The DNA of the CDR3 is TGTGCCACCAGCAGAGCCAGGGTTCGCGAAAAACTGTTTTTT. Translation: CATSRARVREKLFF.

J is TRBJ2-1 and V is TRBV30; a possible D gene is TRBD1 (6 bases). V dropped 0 bases and J dropped 5 bases, with 8 bases sitting between them. There are 13 residues in the CDR3. The germline V gene encodes CDR1 GTSNPN and CDR2 SVGIG (reference sequence). CDR3 coding DNA: TGTGCCTGGAGTGTACAGGGCCACAATGAGCAGTTCTTC. This encodes CAWSVQGHNEQFF.

The chain has TRBV6-5 and TRBJ1-6; D remains unclear. V was cut by 0 bases and J by 9 bases, with 9 bases left in between. The CDR3 totals 14 residues. The germline V gene has CDR1 MNHEY and CDR2 SVGAGI. The CDR3: CASSYSRSSSPLHF. The CDR3 nucleotides are TGTGCCAGCAGTTACTCTCGGAGCTCTTCACCCCTCCACTTT.

The count of this clone is one. The rearrangement uses TRBV7-8 and TRBJ2-7; D is undetermined. The CDR3 has 14 residues. The V and J ends lost 5 bases and 0 bases respectively, with 11 bases between them. CDR1 SGHVS and CDR2 FQNEAQ come from the germline V gene. The CDR3 sequence: CASSRSRSSYEQYF. As DNA, the CDR3 is TGTGCCAGCAGCCGCTCTAGGAGCTCCTACGAGCAGTACTTC.

The rearrangement links TRBV4-2 to TRBJ1-1, with a tentative D call TRBD1 (6 bases). The CDR3 is made up of 16 amino acids. Germline-derived CDR1 and CDR2 are LGHNA and YNFKEQ. Trimming removed 4 bases at V and 0 bases at J, with 15 bases between. For the CDR3, the DNA is TGTGCCAGCAGCCGACACAGGGAAATGATGAACACTGAAGCTTTCTTT. It specifies CASSRHREMMNTEAFF.

This rearrangement joins TRBV5-6 to TRBJ2-7, with a weak D call TRBD2 (6 bases). Trimming cost V 4 bases and J 7 bases, with 15 bases left between them. The CDR3 covers 13 residues. Germline CDR1 reads SGHDT; CDR2 reads YYEEEE. CDR3 loop: CASSRAVEGEQYF. CDR3 DNA sequence: TGTGCCAGCAGCCGGGCCGTGGAGGGGGAGCAGTACTTC.

The genes are TRBV5-1 and TRBJ2-5; TRBD1 aligns across 7 bases. Germline V lookup: CDR1 SGHRS, CDR2 YFSETQ. CDR3 length: 13 residues. Germline trimming cut 5 bases from V and 3 bases from J; bases unmatched to any gene: 4. The CDR3 region is CASRGQDEETQYF. CDR3 in DNA: TGCGCCAGCAGAGGACAGGACGAAGAGACCCAGTACTTC.

This chain uses TRBV13 with TRBJ2-7, with a tentative D call TRBD1 (5 bases). Germline V CDR1 and CDR2: PRHDT, FYEKMQ (reference sequence). Trimming left V 1 base short and J 6 bases short, with 13 bases between. The CDR3 has 14 amino acids. The CDR3 bases are TGTGCCAGCAGCTTAGAAGTCAGGGCGACCGAGCAGTACTTC. This encodes CASSLEVRATEQYF.

This chain joins TRBV6-5 and TRBJ2-7; D might be TRBD2 (6 bases). The CDR3 covers 13 residues. Germline V gene sequence: CDR1 MNHEY, CDR2 SVGAGI. Trimming shortened V by 6 bases and J by 7 bases, and 16 bases separated the two germline ends. The CDR3 region is CASRPGTGREQYF. CDR3 nucleotides: TGTGCCAGCAGGCCCGGGACGGGGAGGGAGCAGTACTTC.

The chain has TRBV29-1 and TRBJ1-4; tentatively, D is TRBD1 (5 bases). V was trimmed by 4 bases and J by 8 bases, leaving 14 bases between them. Germline-derived CDR1 and CDR2 are SQVTM and ANQGSEA. The CDR3 totals 13 residues. CDR3 amino acids: CSVGAGEKEKLFF. The CDR3 nucleotides read TGCAGCGTTGGGGCGGGGGAGAAGGAAAAACTGTTTTTT.

The chain recombines TRBV29-1 with TRBJ2-3; 7 bases match TRBD2. Germline trimming cut 2 bases from V and 3 bases from J; bases unmatched to any gene: 8. Germline V lookup: CDR1 SQVTM, CDR2 ANQGSEA. The CDR3 is 15 residues long. Here the CDR3 reads CSVERGEGWTDTQYF. CDR3 DNA: TGCAGCGTTGAACGTGGGGAGGGTTGGACAGATACGCAGTATTTT.

V gene TRBV18 combines with J gene TRBJ1-5, with 8 bases fitting TRBD1. This CDR3 is built from 15 residues. Germline V lookup: CDR1 KGHSH, CDR2 LQKENI. V shed 2 bases, J shed 6 bases, and the junction held 6 bases outside the gene matches. Here the CDR3 reads CASSPITGGGQPQHF. The DNA of the CDR3 is TGTGCCAGCTCACCAATAACAGGGGGGGGTCAGCCCCAGCATTTT.

The genes are TRBV28 and TRBJ2-7; 8 bases align to TRBD1. The length of the CDR3 is 16 residues. Germline V gene lookup returns CDR1 MDHEN and CDR2 SYDVKM. Trimming took 2 bases from V and 0 from J; bases not matched to a gene: 6. This CDR3 reads CASSLGLGQVSYEQYF. For the CDR3, the DNA is TGTGCCAGCAGTTTAGGGTTGGGACAGGTCTCCTACGAGCAGTACTTC.

Points on this clone: One end of the junction does not line up with germline, which may come from a read error. The V and J genes are TRBV7-2 and TRBJ2-7, with D tentatively TRBD2 (5 bases). Germline V gene sequence: CDR1 SGHTA, CDR2 FQGNSA. This CDR3 comprises 15 residues. This chain's CDR3 is CASSLGLARGYEQCF. The CDR3 nucleotides read TGTGCCAGCAGCTTAGGGCTAGCCCGAGGATACGAGCAGTGCTTC.

The chain uses TRBV7-2 and TRBJ2-7; 9 bases are a match to TRBD1. V shed 0 bases, J shed 0 bases, and the junction held 0 bases outside the gene matches. The germline V gene has CDR1 SGHTA and CDR2 FQGNSA. This CDR3 has 15 residues. The CDR3 coding sequence is TGTGCCAGCAGCTTAGCGGGACAGGGCTCCTACGAGCAGTACTTC. Amino acids: CASSLAGQGSYEQYF.

J is TRBJ2-7 and V is TRBV7-9, with D possibly being TRBD1 (6 bases). The CDR3 length is 14 residues. Germline V gene sequence: CDR1 SEHNR, CDR2 FQNEAQ (reference sequence). Trimming removed 5 bases at V and 0 bases at J, with 11 bases between. CDR3 in DNA: TGTGCCAGCAGCGGACAGCTGAGCTCCTACGAGCAGTACTTC. Encoded protein: CASSGQLSSYEQYF.

CDR3 nucleotide sequence: TGTGCCAGCAGTTACGCGGCGGTCTGGGCTAATGAAAAACTGTTTTTT. Translated: CASSYAAVWANEKLFF. The rearrangement links TRBV6-5 to TRBJ1-4, with D hard to call. Looked up from germline, CDR1 is MNHEY and CDR2 is SVGAGI. V was pared by 2 bases and J by 3 bases, with 13 bases between. This CDR3 contains 16 residues.

In this sample, this clone turned up a few times. This sample also contains other DNA sequences that code for the same CDR3. The J gene is TRBJ1-6, the V gene TRBV6-1; 10 nucleotides agree with TRBD1. This CDR3 has 14 residues. Per germline, CDR1 MNHNS and CDR2 SASEGT. The V segment lost 6 bases and the J segment 7 bases; nucleotides outside the gene matches: 3. The chain's CDR3 is CASRTGGGNSPLHF. Written as DNA, the CDR3 is TGTGCCAGCAGGACAGGGGGCGGGAATTCACCCCTCCACTTT.

The rearrangement joins TRBV2 to TRBJ2-1; D is perhaps TRBD2 (6 bases). The CDR3 is made up of 15 amino acids. Trimming left V 0 bases short and J 2 bases short, with 8 bases between. Germline V lookup: CDR1 SNHLY, CDR2 FYNNEI. In nucleotides, the CDR3 is TGTGCCAGCAGTGAAGCCGCGGGGCCCTACAATGAGCAGTTCTTC. Encoded protein: CASSEAAGPYNEQFF.

The table lists this clone with a count of one. The chain joins TRBV9 to TRBJ1-4; perhaps TRBD1 as D (6 bases). V was cut by 2 bases and J by 8 bases, with 13 bases left in between. The germline gives CDR1 SGDLS, CDR2 YYNGEE. The CDR3 totals 14 residues. The CDR3 nucleotides read TGTGCCAGCAGCGTCGGACAGCGTGCGGAAAAACTGTTTTTT. Amino acid sequence: CASSVGQRAEKLFF.

This sequence joins TRBV5-4 and TRBJ2-3; 7 bases match TRBD2. Germline CDR1 SGHNT, CDR2 YYREEE (reference sequence). V was clipped by 5 bases and J by 0 bases; unmatched bases: 9. The length of the CDR3 is 16 residues. CDR3 sequence: CASSNKGLSSTDTQYF. As DNA, the CDR3 is TGTGCCAGCAGTAACAAGGGACTATCTAGCACAGATACGCAGTATTTT.

DNA for the CDR3: TGTGCCAGCAGTGACCCTCCGGGACACAACACCGGGGAGCTGTTTTTT. Protein sequence: CASSDPPGHNTGELFF. This chain uses TRBV28 with TRBJ2-2, with a tentative D call TRBD1 (6 bases). Germline CDR1 reads MDHEN; CDR2 reads SYDVKM. The V gene lost 5 bases and the J gene lost 2 bases, with 15 bases spanning the gap. The CDR3 spans 16 residues. Variable domain in full (rest from reference TRBV28 and TRBJ2-2): DVKVTQSSRYLVKRTGEKVFLECVQDMDHENMFWYRQDPGLGLRLIYFSYDVKMKEKGDIPEGYSVSREKKERFSLILESASTNQTSMYLCASSDPPGHNTGELFFGEGSRLTVL.

V usage is TRBV5-1 and J usage is TRBJ1-4, with D maybe TRBD1 (5 bases). V was clipped by 0 bases and J by 5 bases, with 8 bases between them. CDR1 SGHRS and CDR2 YFSETQ come from the germline V gene. This CDR3 has 14 amino acids. The CDR3 nucleotides are TGCGCCAGCAGCTTGGCCCCAGGGAATGAAAAACTGTTTTTT. Its protein product is CASSLAPGNEKLFF.

The chain employs TRBV6-4 and TRBJ1-1; 7 bases map to TRBD1. The CDR3 runs to 13 residues. Germline values: CDR1 MRHNA, CDR2 SNTAGT. V lost 4 bases to trimming and J lost 3 bases; unmatched junction nucleotides: 2. CDR3 sequence reads: CASSGDSDTEAFF. In nucleotides, the CDR3 is TGTGCCAGCAGTGGGGACAGCGACACTGAAGCTTTCTTT.

This chain joins TRBV6-5 and TRBJ2-4; D is uncertain. The CDR3 totals 12 residues. Germline lookup yields CDR1 MNHEY and CDR2 SVGAGI. V lost 5 bases to trimming and J lost 9 bases, with 11 bases between them. DNA for the CDR3: TGTGCCAGCAGTCCACCTTCGGGCATTCAGTACTTC. Its protein is CASSPPSGIQYF.